The source of this TCR beta chain is a study of long-term antiretroviral therapy in people with HIV. The CDR3 loop spans 14 amino acids. The germline V and J ends were trimmed by 5 bases and 6 bases, with 16 bases remaining between them. CDR1 and CDR2 (germline): SGHAT, FQNNGV. Survey-level resolution applied to immunoSEQ assay v3.0. TCRdb keeps only in-frame clones here, not all; method: immunoSEQ multiplex PCR. Here the sample spans roughly 20,000 clones, approximately 90% being singletons. The chain has TRBV11-2 and TRBJ2-5; D may be TRBD1 (5 bases). The specimen comprised unsorted PBMCs, sampled approximately 4.4 years before starting antiretroviral therapy. This sequence originates from a woman in her twenties or thirties with HIV. CDR3 amino acids: CASSLMADTQTQYF. The CDR3 DNA reads TGTGCCAGCAGCCTCATGGCGGACACTCAGACCCAGTACTTC.